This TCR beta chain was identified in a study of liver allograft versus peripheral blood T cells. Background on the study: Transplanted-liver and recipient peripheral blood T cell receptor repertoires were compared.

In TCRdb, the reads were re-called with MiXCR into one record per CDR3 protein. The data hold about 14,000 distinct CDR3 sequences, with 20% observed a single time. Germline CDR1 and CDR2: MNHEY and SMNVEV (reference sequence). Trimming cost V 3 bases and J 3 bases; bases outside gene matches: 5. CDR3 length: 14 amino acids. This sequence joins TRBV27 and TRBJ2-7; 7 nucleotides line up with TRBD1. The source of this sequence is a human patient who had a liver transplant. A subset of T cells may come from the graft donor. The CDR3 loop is CASSLRTGYYEQYF. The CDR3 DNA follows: TGTGCCAGCAGTTTGCGGACAGGATACTACGAGCAGTACTTC.